Below, 30 T cell receptor beta chains from the same sample are listed, as sequenced in a study of blood T cell repertoires in COVID-19. TCRdb's table, derived via immunoSEQ multiplex PCR, lists solely in-frame clones and lacks some. The sample carries 200,000 to 250,000 clones, less than 90% recorded once. The sequencing input was peripheral blood. The source is a woman older than 75 with active or convalescent COVID-19.

The chain has TRBV5-1 and TRBJ2-7; TRBD1 might be the D (6 bases). The germline V gene has CDR1 SGHRS and CDR2 YFSETQ. Trimming removed 5 bases at V and 5 bases at J, with 14 bases between. The CDR3 covers 13 residues. CDR3 nucleotides: TGCGCCAGCAGGCCTACAGGGATCGACGAGCAGTACTTC. As protein: CASRPTGIDEQYF.

CDR3 amino acids: CASSPPRERRGNQPQHF. CDR3 nucleotide sequence: TGTGCCAGCAGCCCACCTCGAGAGAGGCGGGGAAATCAGCCCCAGCATTTT. The genes are TRBV7-2 and TRBJ1-5; D unresolved. Trimming removed 5 bases from V and 4 bases from J, with 21 bases in between. The CDR3 consists of 17 residues. Germline values: CDR1 SGHTA, CDR2 FQGNSA.

The chain carries TRBV5-1 and TRBJ1-5; no firm D call. Trimming shortened V by 4 bases and J by 0 bases, and 5 bases separated the two germline ends. Germline V CDR1 and CDR2: SGHRS, YFSETQ. This CDR3 is built from 13 residues. CDR3 amino acids: CASSRDSNQPQHF. The CDR3 coding sequence is TGCGCCAGCAGCAGAGATAGCAATCAGCCCCAGCATTTT.

For the CDR3, the DNA is TGTGCCAGTAGTAGGGTAGCGAGTTACTACGAGCAGTACTTC. Translation: CASSRVASYYEQYF. The rearrangement uses TRBV19 and TRBJ2-7, with D possibly being TRBD2 (5 bases). Between the trimmed V and J ends, which lost 4 bases and 3 bases, there was a span of 13 bases. Per the germline V gene, CDR1 is LNHDA and CDR2 is SQIVND (reference sequence). This CDR3 region has 14 residues. The full variable domain, its missing parts supplied by reference TRBV19 and TRBJ2-7, is DGGITQSPKYLFRKEGQNVTLSCEQNLNHDAMYWYRQDPGQGLRLIYYSQIVNDFQKGDIAEGYSVSREKKESFPLTVTSAQKNPTAFYLCASSRVASYYEQYFGPGTRLTVT.

The chain recombines TRBV24-1 with TRBJ1-2; no reliable D call. With 3 bases removed from V and 7 bases from J, the gap between germline ends came to 17 bases. This CDR3 comprises 15 residues. The V gene's germline CDR1 is KGHDR and CDR2 SFDVKD. Written as DNA, the CDR3 is TGTGCCACCAGTGATAAGGCAGGCCGTGTATCTGGCTACACCTTC. Its translation is CATSDKAGRVSGYTF.

This clone was counted a single time. This chain connects TRBV24-1 to TRBJ2-1, with TRBD2 identical over 8 bases. V shed 4 bases and J 0 bases; nucleotides not matched to a gene: 4. The CDR3 length is 16 residues. Germline V gene sequence: CDR1 KGHDR, CDR2 SFDVKD. For the CDR3, the DNA is TGTGCCACCAGTGACGAACTAGCGGACTCCTACAATGAGCAGTTCTTC. Its protein product is CATSDELADSYNEQFF.

The chain has TRBV5-1 and TRBJ1-1, with 7 bases identical to TRBD1. V was pared by 5 bases and J by 3 bases, with 7 bases of the junction left unmatched. The CDR3 contains 14 residues. Looked up from germline, CDR1 is SGHRS and CDR2 is YFSETQ. CDR3 protein: CASSRPGGYTEAFF. In nucleotides, the CDR3 is TGCGCCAGCAGTCGCCCAGGGGGATACACTGAAGCTTTCTTT.

This chain connects TRBV27 to TRBJ2-3, with 11 bases aligning to TRBD2. Germline loops: CDR1 MNHEY, CDR2 SMNVEV (reference sequence). V lost 3 bases, J lost 2 bases, and 10 bases stayed unmatched. CDR3 length: 18 amino acids. CDR3 sequence: CASSLGNRLAGTTDTQYF. In DNA, the CDR3 is TGTGCCAGCAGTTTGGGGAATAGACTAGCGGGGACCACAGATACGCAGTATTTT.

The CDR3 spells CASSYSASGGETQYF. CDR3 DNA: TGTGCCAGCAGTTACTCGGCTAGCGGGGGCGAGACCCAGTACTTC. The chain joins TRBV6-5 to TRBJ2-5; 10 nucleotides align to TRBD2. Looked up from germline, CDR1 is MNHEY and CDR2 is SVGAGI. This CDR3 has 15 amino acids. V lost 0 bases to trimming and J lost 5 bases; unmatched junction nucleotides: 3.

The chain recombines TRBV6-5 with TRBJ1-2; TRBD1 agrees at 7 bases. The CDR3 spans 15 residues. The germline gives CDR1 MNHEY, CDR2 SVGAGI. The V segment lost 6 bases and the J segment 4 bases; nucleotides outside the gene matches: 11. CDR3 nucleotides: TGTGCCAGCAGGGCAGGGGGTAATTCAGGCTATGGCTACACCTTC. Amino acids: CASRAGGNSGYGYTF.

This CDR3 reads CASSLGQVLNTGELFF. In DNA form, the CDR3 reads TGTGCCAGCAGTTTGGGACAGGTATTGAACACCGGGGAGCTGTTTTTT. The gene calls are TRBV28 and TRBJ2-2; TRBD1 aligns across 8 bases. Germline trimming cut 3 bases from V and 1 base from J; bases unmatched to any gene: 4. Germline lookup yields CDR1 MDHEN and CDR2 SYDVKM. The CDR3 consists of 16 residues.

This clone was detected only a few times. The gene calls are TRBV14 and TRBJ1-2, with TRBD1 matching 9 bases. The CDR3 has 15 amino acids. J was trimmed by 4 bases and V by 1 base; bases with no gene match: 4. Per the germline V gene, CDR1 is SGHDN and CDR2 is FVKESK. DNA of the CDR3: TGTGCCAGCAGCCAAGGCGGGACAGGGATCTATGGCTACACCTTC. This sequence encodes CASSQGGTGIYGYTF.

This clone has only a few counts. The gene calls are TRBV6-5 and TRBJ2-3, with D maybe TRBD2 (5 bases). Trimming stripped 7 bases from V and 0 bases from J, with 8 bases between. The length of the CDR3 is 13 residues. Germline V gives CDR1 MNHEY, CDR2 SVGAGI. CDR3 sequence (DNA): TGTGCCAGCAAGCCTAGCAGCACAGATACGCAGTATTTT. Translation gives CASKPSSTDTQYF.

The chain carries TRBV27 and TRBJ1-1; 9 bases are a match to TRBD1. The J segment lost 0 bases and the V segment lost 2 bases, leaving 1 base of the junction unmatched. Germline CDR1 is MNHEY and CDR2 is SMNVEV (reference sequence). The CDR3 runs to 15 residues. CDR3 in DNA: TGTGCCAGCAGTTTAGGGACAGGGCTGAACACTGAAGCTTTCTTT. Protein product: CASSLGTGLNTEAFF.

The V gene is TRBV28, the J gene TRBJ2-3, with D hard to call. This CDR3 comprises 12 residues. Trimming pared 8 bases from V and 4 bases from J, leaving 10 bases between. CDR1 is MDHEN and CDR2 is SYDVKM in the germline V gene. The CDR3 nucleotides read TGTGCCAGCCAAGAAACAGCAGATACGCAGTATTTT. Translating it yields CASQETADTQYF.

The chain combines TRBV23-1 with TRBJ1-3, with D possibly TRBD1 on 5 matching bases. TRBV23-1 is known as an ORF, though its function is uncertain. The ends were cut back, 0 bases at V and 0 bases at J, with 12 bases in the middle. This CDR3 has 17 amino acids. CDR3 region: CASSQSFQGYSGNTIYF. CDR3 nucleotide sequence: TGCGCCAGCAGTCAATCGTTCCAGGGCTACTCTGGAAACACCATATATTTT.

The V call is TRBV4-2, the J call TRBJ2-3; 7 bases are a match to TRBD2. This CDR3 has 17 amino acids. The germline gives CDR1 LGHNA, CDR2 YNFKEQ. With V trimmed by 0 bases and J by 8 bases, 14 bases remained unmatched. The CDR3 sequence is CASSQDNHGLDSVTQYF. CDR3 bases: TGTGCCAGCAGCCAAGATAACCATGGACTAGACTCGGTTACGCAGTATTTT.

This clone has more than one count but fewer than ten. The rearrangement joins TRBV5-4 to TRBJ2-5; TRBD2 matches at 10 bases. The V and J ends lost 2 bases and 2 bases, in that order; junction bases with no gene match: 6. This CDR3 is built from 16 residues. Germline V lookup: CDR1 SGHNT, CDR2 YYREEE (reference sequence). CDR3 loop: CASSFASGGVQETQYF. As DNA, the CDR3 is TGTGCCAGCAGCTTCGCTAGCGGGGGCGTTCAAGAGACCCAGTACTTC.

The chain combines TRBV9 with TRBJ2-2; D gene uncertain. Germline CDR1 is SGDLS and CDR2 is YYNGEE. V lost 0 bases, J lost 6 bases, and 12 bases lay in between. This CDR3 has 15 amino acids. CDR3 sequence: CASSVEEIYAGELFF. Here the CDR3 DNA reads TGTGCCAGCAGCGTAGAGGAGATCTACGCCGGGGAGCTGTTTTTT.

The V gene is TRBV29-1, the J gene TRBJ2-7; 14 positions agree with TRBD2. Unmatched junction bases numbered 9, after V lost 5 bases and J lost 0 bases. Germline CDR1 SQVTM, CDR2 ANQGSEA. The CDR3 length is 17 residues. The CDR3 spells CSVLGTSGRGHSYEQYF. The CDR3 nucleotides are TGCAGCGTTCTGGGGACTAGCGGGAGAGGACACTCCTACGAGCAGTACTTC.

The chain joins TRBV19 to TRBJ1-5; TRBD1 agrees at 11 bases. Looked up from germline, CDR1 is LNHDA and CDR2 is SQIVND (reference sequence). J gave up 6 bases and V 6 bases, and 10 bases lay outside the gene matches. This CDR3 contains 16 residues. CDR3 loop: CASRKGQGAFSQPQHF. The CDR3 region has the DNA TGTGCCAGTAGAAAAGGACAGGGGGCTTTCAGTCAGCCCCAGCATTTT.

This chain links TRBV7-9 with TRBJ1-2; D gene unclear. Germline CDR1 reads SEHNR; CDR2 reads FQNEAQ (reference sequence). The CDR3 spans 16 residues. The V gene lost 1 base and the J gene lost 5 bases, with 17 bases spanning the gap. CDR3 in DNA: TGTGCCAGCAGCTTAGTTAGGGAGGGATTCCGGTATGGCTACACCTTC. This codes for CASSLVREGFRYGYTF.

This clone was found a few times. The chain is built from TRBV19 and TRBJ2-3, with D possibly matching TRBD1 (6 bases). The CDR3 spans 15 residues. V was trimmed by 5 bases and J by 1 base, leaving 13 bases between them. Per germline, CDR1 LNHDA and CDR2 SQIVND (reference sequence). CDR3 residues: CASSYREPGTDTQYF. The CDR3 nucleotides read TGTGCCAGTAGTTACAGGGAACCGGGCACAGATACGCAGTATTTT.

In its sample, this clone was seen once. This chain uses TRBV5-1 with TRBJ2-2, with D tentatively TRBD1 (6 bases). V was pared by 4 bases and J by 7 bases, with 17 bases between. The germline gives CDR1 SGHRS, CDR2 YFSETQ. The CDR3 contains 15 residues. Here the CDR3 reads CASSPGGAKVGELFF. The CDR3, as DNA: TGCGCCAGCAGCCCTGGGGGCGCAAAGGTCGGGGAGCTGTTTTTT. Combining the CDR3 with reference TRBV5-1 and TRBJ2-2 gives the whole variable domain KAGVTQTPRYLIKTRGQQVTLSCSPISGHRSVSWYQQTPGQGLQFLFEYFSETQRNKGNFPGRFSGRQFSNSRSEMNVSTLELGDSALYLCASSPGGAKVGELFFGEGSRLTVL.

The J gene is TRBJ2-1, the V gene TRBV7-9; tentatively, D is TRBD2 (6 bases). The CDR3 extends over 13 amino acids. Trimming removed 1 base at V and 8 bases at J, with 9 bases between. Germline V gives CDR1 SEHNR, CDR2 FQNEAQ (reference sequence). The CDR3 bases are TGTGCCAGCAGCTTAGTCGGGGACTATGAGCAGTTCTTC. This sequence encodes CASSLVGDYEQFF.

The V call is TRBV11-3, the J call TRBJ2-1, with D possibly TRBD2 on 7 matching bases. V was cut by 2 bases and J by 8 bases, with 16 bases left in between. The CDR3 is 15 amino acids. Germline CDR1 reads SGHNT; CDR2 reads YENEEA. The CDR3 region has the DNA TGTGCCAGCAGCTTACTCCCGGGGGGCAGGGATGAGCAGTTCTTC. Its protein is CASSLLPGGRDEQFF.

J is TRBJ2-1 and V is TRBV5-4, with TRBD1 identical over 10 bases. V trimming: 2 bases; J trimming: 9 bases; junction bases outside the gene matches: 8. The length of the CDR3 is 15 residues. Germline CDR1 is SGHNT and CDR2 is YYREEE (reference sequence). Here the CDR3 reads CASSFWTGGLGEQFF. CDR3 DNA: TGTGCCAGCAGCTTTTGGACAGGGGGATTGGGTGAGCAGTTCTTC.

The genes are TRBV19 and TRBJ2-7; 8 positions agree with TRBD1. This CDR3 has 14 amino acids. After removal of 6 bases from V and 2 bases from J, the junction contained 6 bases not matched to a gene. Germline CDR1 and CDR2: LNHDA and SQIVND (reference sequence). The CDR3 is CASRDREGPYEQYF. CDR3 sequence (DNA): TGTGCCAGTAGGGACAGGGAAGGGCCCTACGAGCAGTACTTC.

The chain joins TRBV1 to TRBJ2-3; TRBD2, the table's D call, was not compared with the DNA. TRBV1 is tagged as a pseudogene. The CDR3 length is 16 residues. DNA of the CDR3: TGCACCAGCAGCCACCAAAGGCGCGGGAGAGCAGATACGCAGTATTTT. This gives the protein CTSSHQRRGRADTQYF.

This chain connects TRBV7-2 to TRBJ2-3; 7 bases match TRBD2. The CDR3 has 16 residues. With V trimmed by 5 bases and J by 3 bases, 11 bases remained unmatched. Looked up from germline, CDR1 is SGHTA and CDR2 is FQGNSA. Here the CDR3 reads CASSTASGSGTDTQYF. The CDR3 bases are TGTGCCAGCAGCACAGCTAGCGGTAGCGGTACAGATACGCAGTATTTT.